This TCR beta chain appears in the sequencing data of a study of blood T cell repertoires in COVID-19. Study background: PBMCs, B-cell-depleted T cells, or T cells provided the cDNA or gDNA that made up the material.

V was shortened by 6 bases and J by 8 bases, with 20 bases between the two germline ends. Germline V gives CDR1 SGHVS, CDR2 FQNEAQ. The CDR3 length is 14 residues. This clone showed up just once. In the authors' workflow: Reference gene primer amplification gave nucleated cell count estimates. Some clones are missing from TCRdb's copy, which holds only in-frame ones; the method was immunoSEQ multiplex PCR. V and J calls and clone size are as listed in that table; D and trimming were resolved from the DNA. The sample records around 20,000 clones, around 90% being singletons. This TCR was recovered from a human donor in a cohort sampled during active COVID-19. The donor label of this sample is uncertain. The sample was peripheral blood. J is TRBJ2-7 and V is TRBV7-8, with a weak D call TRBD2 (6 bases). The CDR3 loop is CASSSDWGEEKQYF. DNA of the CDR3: TGTGCCAGCAGTTCAGATTGGGGGGAAGAAAAGCAGTACTTC.